Presented here are 6 T cell receptor beta chains from one specimen sequenced in a study of post-analysis software for immune sequencing data. Study-wide points: Among 4 or 5 TRBV segments more frequent in patients than controls were TRBV5-6, TRBV5-1 and TRBV20-1.

These receptors are not linked to any known antigen. cDNA libraries for TCR beta contained unique molecular identifiers. In TCRdb, the PCR reads were re-called with MiXCR into one record per CDR3 protein. Altogether fewer than 550,000 distinct CDR3 sequences are present, under 40% being singletons, with the ten largest covering roughly 6%. Source material: blood. These receptors all come from a girl aged 2-17 years with multiple sclerosis.

This sequence joins TRBV11-2 and TRBJ2-7; the D is unclear. The CDR3 totals 13 residues. CDR1 and CDR2 from the germline V gene are SGHAT and FQNNGV. Trimming took off 0 bases at V and 2 bases at J, with 5 bases between the two ends. CDR3 region: CASSLEMTYEQYF. For the CDR3, the DNA is TGTGCCAGCAGCTTAGAAATGACCTACGAGCAGTACTTC.

This clonotype was seen only a few times. V is TRBV20-1 and J is TRBJ2-7; D is tentatively TRBD1 or TRBD2 (5 bases each). V was pared by 6 bases and J by 0 bases, with 15 bases between. The CDR3 spans 14 residues. Germline V gives CDR1 DFQATT, CDR2 SNEGSKA (reference sequence). Written as DNA, the CDR3 is TGCAGTGCCAAGGGGACCCTGAGCTCCTACGAGCAGTACTTC. Amino acids: CSAKGTLSSYEQYF.

This clonotype has just one count. The gene calls are TRBV20-1 and TRBJ1-1; D is ambiguous. The CDR3 extends over 12 amino acids. Germline V gives CDR1 DFQATT, CDR2 SNEGSKA (reference sequence). Trimming removed 5 bases at V and 2 bases at J, with 9 bases between. The CDR3 protein is CSAQAINTEAFF. The CDR3 DNA follows: TGCAGTGCTCAAGCTATAAACACTGAAGCTTTCTTT.

This rearrangement joins TRBV5-1 to TRBJ2-3; D gene uncertain. The CDR3 extends over 17 amino acids. CDR1 is SGHRS, CDR2 YFSETQ, per germline. With 0 bases removed from V and 2 bases from J, the gap between germline ends came to 16 bases. This CDR3 reads CASSLASAGPLTDTQYF. The CDR3 DNA reads TGCGCCAGCAGCTTGGCCTCCGCAGGACCCCTCACAGATACGCAGTATTTT.

A remark on this clonotype: This sequence may be a read error, since a much larger clone differs from it by one base. This chain connects TRBV28 to TRBJ2-7, with unresolved D. V lost 10 bases and J lost 1, with 26 bases in between. Germline CDR1 is MDHEN and CDR2 is SYDVKM. This CDR3 region has 17 residues. The DNA for the CDR3 is TGTGCCACTCCGCCCCGCCGGCGACACTTTCAATCCTACGAGCAGTACTTC. Protein product: CATPPRRRHFQSYEQYF.

The gene calls are TRBV7-9 and TRBJ1-1; D remains unclear. The germline gives CDR1 SEHNR, CDR2 FQNEAQ (reference sequence). The V end lost 5 bases, the J end lost 10 bases, and 14 bases lay between the germline ends. CDR3 length: 12 amino acids. This CDR3 is CASSHDVVRAFF. The CDR3 DNA follows: TGTGCCAGCAGCCATGACGTGGTACGAGCTTTCTTT. The whole variable domain, filled in from reference TRBV7-9 and TRBJ1-1, reads DTGVSQNPRHKITKRGQNVTFRCDPISEHNRLYWYRQTLGQGPEFLTYFQNEAQLEKSRLLSDRFSAERPKGSFSTLEIQRTEQGDSAMYLCASSHDVVRAFFGQGTRLTVV.